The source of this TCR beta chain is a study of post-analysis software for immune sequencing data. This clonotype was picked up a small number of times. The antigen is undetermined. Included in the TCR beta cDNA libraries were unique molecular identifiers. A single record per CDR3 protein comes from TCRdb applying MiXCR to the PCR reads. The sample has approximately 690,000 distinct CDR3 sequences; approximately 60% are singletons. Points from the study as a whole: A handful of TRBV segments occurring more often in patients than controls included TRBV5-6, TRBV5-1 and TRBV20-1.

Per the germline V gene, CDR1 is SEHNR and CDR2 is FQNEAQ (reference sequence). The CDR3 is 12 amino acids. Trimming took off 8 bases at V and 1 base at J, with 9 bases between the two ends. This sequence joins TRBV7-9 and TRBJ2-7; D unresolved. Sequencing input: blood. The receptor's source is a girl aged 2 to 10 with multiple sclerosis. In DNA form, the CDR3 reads TGTGCCAGCCGGACGGATTCCTACGAGCAGTACTTC. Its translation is CASRTDSYEQYF.